This T cell receptor beta chain was captured in a study of T cell responses to AZD1222 COVID-19 vaccine (dated by TCRdb to 2020 to 2022). Some background on the complete study: TCR sequencing covered 230 or so trial participants: 200 to 210 given two doses of AZD1222 and about 26 given two doses of MenACWY control vaccine. Trial participants were enrolled by age into subgroups of 18-55, 56-69 and 70-plus years, and around 150, 29 and 61 TCR-sequenced participants, respectively, were included in these subgroups.

The CDR3 regions of human TCRbeta chains were subjected to immunosequencing. In the source study's methods: Repertoire TCRs were matched against a reference library of SARS-CoV-2-specific TCRs generated with the MIRA antigen-specificity platform. Breadth was defined as the fraction of unique TCRs that were SARS-CoV-2-associated, and depth was defined as the fraction of total T cells that were SARS-CoV-2-associated. Using the MIRA data, every spike-specific TCR was mapped to the spike region that the TCR reacted to and assigned to either a CD4 or a CD8 class. Log10-transformed breadth and depth values were compared by one-way ANOVA with Sidak's multiple comparisons tests. Here the immuneACCESS table is served through TCRdb, limited to in-frame sequences with V and J called. Missing clones are a known gap in these copies; in checked studies unresolved V genes cover under half, and the rest lacks a known reason. D and trimming come from the DNA, and the V and J calls and clone size come from that table. The sample table lists about 130,000 clones, roughly 90% of them with a count of one. The ten largest clonotypes hold under 6% of the sample.

The investigation overall reported the following: CD4 TCRs associated with the vaccine covered the entire spike protein, and the dominant responses were in regions 160-218 and 743-854. Participants were mostly white British and included more females than males, and it was suggested by the authors that clonal diversity may have been underestimated. In the small 56-69-year group, the increase in depth fell short of significance, most likely because of low power. Because no day 14 peak-response samples were available, repertoires were characterized only after the peak T cell response. Conclusions about previously exposed vaccinees are limited, since just 5 or 6 AZD1222 recipients were seropositive for SARS-CoV-2 at baseline. Reportedly, almost half of the unique spike-specific TCRs recognized epitopes lying outside the regions that are mutated in the B.1.351 and B.1.1.7 variants. After two AZD1222 doses, spike-specific TCR breadth and depth were significantly higher than at day 0 and than in MenACWY recipients.

According to the study, the label for this sample's time point signals: about 28 days (+/-7) after the second vaccine dose. AZD1222 recipients given second doses at about 4 weeks or at about 12 weeks were pooled, since spike-specific TCR depth and breadth were not found to differ between the two schedules. Vaccinee samples were obtained from the UK trials COV001 and COV002, which included a single-blind randomized controlled phase 2/3 trial of AZD1222 (ChAdOx1 nCoV-19) in healthy adults. For TCRbeta chain sequencing, PBMC samples from trial participants were taken at day 0 and at day 28 after the second dose. Based on the germline V gene (reference sequence), the CDR1 and CDR2 sequences are LNHDA and SQIVND. V is cut back by 4 bases and J by 5 bases, with 7 bases in the junction unmatched. Its CDR3 holds 14 amino acids, cysteine through phenylalanine. The read is trimmed to its CDR3 DNA, 42 bases read in frame from base 1.

With regard to this clone: The antigen this receptor binds is unknown. Base qualities are missing; no much larger clone stands one base away.

This clonotype originated in an adult who received the AZD1222 COVID-19 vaccine. The sequencing here drew on peripheral blood, taken 28 days after the second AZD1222 dose. The chain is encoded by TRBV19 joined to TRBJ2-7; TRBD1 agrees with 8 junctional bases. The nucleotides are TGTGCCAGTAGTAGGCAGGGGGCTGGGGACGAGCAGTACTTC. It codes for CASSRQGAGDEQYF.